This TCR beta chain was sequenced for a study of Tregs in tolerant kidney transplant recipients. Germline CDR1 is SGHNT and CDR2 is YENEEA. V trimming: 5 bases; J trimming: 14 bases; junction bases outside the gene matches: 8. This CDR3 region has 12 residues. Here immunoSEQ multiplex PCR was the method, and the copy in TCRdb shows in-frame clones only, minus some. The sample lists just under 45,000 clones, roughly 95% occurring once. As to this clone: What it recognizes is unknown.

The sequence came from a human donor in good health. The chain joins TRBV11-3 to TRBJ2-1, with TRBD2 matching over 8 bases. Sequenced sample: Tregs from blood cultured with allogeneic cells. The CDR3 DNA is TGTGCCAGCAGCGACAGCGGGAGACGTGAGTTCTTC. Translation gives CASSDSGRREFF.